Each of the 3 T cell receptor beta chains below was sequenced from the same sample in a study of control samples from healthy donors and cancer patients. Libraries were prepared by immunoSEQ multiplex PCR; TCRdb keeps only in-frame clonotypes and omits some of them. This table has about 44,000 clones, 60% to 80% appearing once. The specimen sequenced was formalin-fixed, paraffin-embedded tissue. All receptors derive from a male donor with melanoma.

The chain joins TRBV28 to TRBJ1-6; weak D call: TRBD1 (5 bases). The CDR3 length is 16 residues. The V end was cut by 4 bases, the J end by 3 bases, with 13 bases between. Germline values: CDR1 MDHEN, CDR2 SYDVKM. This CDR3 reads CASSSSGRGYNSPLHF. In DNA, the CDR3 is TGTGCCAGCAGTTCGTCCGGAAGGGGCTATAATTCACCCCTCCACTTT.

There are a few counts of this clone. The chain has TRBV5-1 and TRBJ1-1; maybe TRBD1 (5 bases). Germline V gene lookup returns CDR1 SGHRS and CDR2 YFSETQ. The length of the CDR3 is 14 residues. The V end was cut by 0 bases, the J end by 4 bases, with 10 bases between. CDR3: CASSLDGGSTEAFF. The CDR3 nucleotides are TGCGCCAGCAGCTTGGACGGGGGAAGCACTGAAGCTTTCTTT. The variable domain in full, completed from reference TRBV5-1 and TRBJ1-1, reads KAGVTQTPRYLIKTRGQQVTLSCSPISGHRSVSWYQQTPGQGLQFLFEYFSETQRNKGNFPGRFSGRQFSNSRSEMNVSTLELGDSALYLCASSLDGGSTEAFFGQGTRLTVV.

The chain recombines TRBV4-2 with TRBJ2-3; D not resolved. Trimming took 0 bases from V and 0 from J, leaving 4 bases between them. The germline gives CDR1 LGHNA, CDR2 YNFKEQ. This CDR3 contains 14 residues. CDR3 loop: CASSQDGSTDTQYF. The CDR3, as DNA: TGTGCCAGCAGCCAAGATGGAAGCACAGATACGCAGTATTTT.